This is a list of T cell receptor beta chains from one sample in a study of blood T cell repertoires in COVID-19. Produced via immunoSEQ multiplex PCR; TCRdb's table is partial and in-frame only. The repertoire has some 25,000 clones, around 90% of them found once; the top ten carry approximately 8.3%. Source material: peripheral blood. The source of these receptors is a man aged 45-60 years with active COVID-19. The CDR3 runs from the conserved cysteine through the conserved F or W. A D gene is named only where the DNA matches it firmly. Size tells how often a clone was seen (once, few, many) or the class of an expanded clone, and some rows leave it out.

V gene	D gene	J gene	clone size	CDR3 DNA	CDR3 protein
TRBV4-2	TRBD2	TRBJ2-7	NA	TGTGCCAGCAGCCAAGATCGGGTGGGACTAGCCGACGAGCAGTACTTC	CASSQDRVGLADEQYF
TRBV2	NA	TRBJ2-2	NA	TGTGCCAGCAGTGGCCTAGATCCCGGGGAGCTGTTTTTT	CASSGLDPGELFF
TRBV3-1/TRBV3-2	TRBD1	TRBJ1-6	NA	TGTGCCAGCAGCCAAGATCACAGGGGAAATTCACCCCTCCACTTT	CASSQDHRGNSPLHF
TRBV5-1	NA	TRBJ1-3	NA	TGCGCCAGTGGTTCAGGGTTCTACTCGTCTGGAAACACCATATATTTT	CASGSGFYSSGNTIYF
TRBV7-2	NA	TRBJ2-1	NA	TGTGCCAGCAGCTTAGAACTGTACGGTGAGCAGTTCTTC	CASSLELYGEQFF
TRBV5-1	NA	TRBJ2-6	NA	TGCGCCAGCAGCTTGGATCTAGGAGGGGCCAACGTCCTGACTTTC	CASSLDLGGANVLTF
TRBV28	TRBD1	TRBJ2-7	NA	TGTGCCAGCAGTTCGAACAGGGGGCACGAGCAGTACTTC	CASSSNRGHEQYF
TRBV9	NA	TRBJ1-4	once	TGTGCCAGCAGCGTAGCGGGTTTAGCTAATGAAAAACTGTTTTTT	CASSVAGLANEKLFF
TRBV2	TRBD1	TRBJ2-4	NA	TGTGCCAGCAGGGCTCCCGGGACAGGGGGCCGGGATCTGTACTTC	CASRAPGTGGRDLYF
TRBV6-5	NA	TRBJ1-2	NA	TGTGCCAGCAGTTACTCGGGGAGAAACGGCTACACCTTC	CASSYSGRNGYTF
TRBV14	TRBD2	TRBJ2-3	NA	TGTGCCAGCAGCCAAGATTCTAGCGGGAACACAGATACGCAGTATTTT	CASSQDSSGNTDTQYF
TRBV7-9	NA	TRBJ2-2	large	TGTGCCAGCAGCTTACGGCTAGCCGCACCCAGGTGGGACGGGGAGCTGTTTTTT	CASSLRLAAPRWDGELFF
TRBV25-1	TRBD1	TRBJ2-3	NA	TGTGCCAGCAGTGAATATTTGCCAGGGGGCGCCACAGATACGCAGTATTTT	CASSEYLPGGATDTQYF
TRBV18	TRBD2	TRBJ2-1	NA	TGTGCCAGCTCACCCCTACGACTAGCGGGAGCGCATGAGCAGTTCTTC	CASSPLRLAGAHEQFF
TRBV25-1	NA	TRBJ2-1	NA	TGTGCCAGCAGTGAGGGTGGGGCCAGTGAGCAGTTCTTC	CASSEGGASEQFF
TRBV5-6	NA	TRBJ2-3	NA	TGTGCCAGCAGCTTTCGGTCTAGCAGAAACACAGATACGCAGTATTTT	CASSFRSSRNTDTQYF
TRBV4-3	NA	TRBJ2-3	NA	TGCGCCAGCAGCCCGCTTCGCGGAGATACGCAGTATTTT	CASSPLRGDTQYF
TRBV7-8	TRBD2	TRBJ2-1	once	TGTGCCAGCAGCCCGAACAGACTAGCGGTACACAATGAGCAGTTCTTC	CASSPNRLAVHNEQFF
TRBV4-1	TRBD1	TRBJ1-2	NA	TGCGCCAGCAGCCAAGACCCCGGGACAGGGGGGGATGGCTACACCTTC	CASSQDPGTGGDGYTF
TRBV6-5	TRBD1	TRBJ1-1	NA	TGTGCCAGCAGTTCCGGACAGGGGGAGAACACTGAAGCTTTCTTT	CASSSGQGENTEAFF
TRBV6-6	TRBD1	TRBJ1-1	NA	TGTGCCACCCAGGGGGCGATGAACACTGAAGCTTTCTTT	CATQGAMNTEAFF
TRBV5-6	NA	TRBJ2-6	NA	TGTGCCAGCAGCTTGTTTGGGGGCGCCGGGGCCAACGTCCTGACTTTC	CASSLFGGAGANVLTF
TRBV19	TRBD1	TRBJ2-2	NA	TGTGCCAGTAGTTGGGACAGGGGGCTAACCGGGGAGCTGTTTTTT	CASSWDRGLTGELFF
TRBV4-2	NA	TRBJ1-4	NA	TGTGCCAGCGCGAACCCGGGGGGGACTAATGAAAAACTGTTTTTT	CASANPGGTNEKLFF
TRBV14	TRBD1	TRBJ1-4	NA	TGTGCCAGCAGCCAAGATGTTGGACAGGGGGAAGAAAAACTGTTTTTT	CASSQDVGQGEEKLFF